The present entry profiles one T cell receptor beta chain with its context. Antigen unknown. Method: immunoSEQ multiplex PCR; TCRdb's copy keeps in-frame clones and lacks some. The sample contains 760,000 or so clones, about 96% of which appear only once. The data stem from a study of shared clonotypes between healthy human individuals. On the study more broadly: There were three CD4 naive, three CD4 memory, two CD8 naive and one CD8 memory plates per donor. Overall study findings and caveats: Naive CD4 clonotypes were shared across a few donors at 4.5% to 6%.

CDR1 and CDR2 from the germline V gene are SGHDT and YYEEEE. The CDR3 length is 14 residues. V gave up 7 bases and J gave up 0 bases, with 11 bases separating them. CD45RO negativity and positive selection for CCR7 defined naive CD8 cells, a population that excluded terminally differentiated effector memory CD45RA+ cells. The rearrangement links TRBV5-6 to TRBJ1-5; D unresolved. What was sequenced was naive CD8+ T cells sorted from blood. The TCR originated in a man between 25 and 39 years old in good health. CDR3 protein: CASHSVASNQPQHF. CDR3 nucleotide sequence: TGTGCCAGCCACAGCGTGGCTAGCAATCAGCCCCAGCATTTT.